A single sample is the source of the 14 T cell receptor beta chains below, sequenced in a study of OX40 agonist ivuxolimab in advanced cancers. The library was generated by the immunoSEQ multiplex PCR assay. Not all clones reach the TCRdb copy of this immuneACCESS table, which keeps in-frame sequences only. Checked studies attribute under half of the gap to unresolved V genes and leave the rest unexplained. The sample has 49,000 or so clones on record, approximately 90% of them singletons. The ten top clones hold just over 50% of the sample. Sequencing was performed on CD4+ or CD8+ T cells sorted from blood, taken in a trial of the OX40 agonist ivuxolimab. These receptors were collected from an adult with an advanced solid tumor such as melanoma, head and neck, liver or kidney cancer.

V gene TRBV6-1 combines with J gene TRBJ1-1; D gene ambiguous. Trimming shortened V by 3 bases and J by 6 bases, and 11 bases separated the two germline ends. Germline-derived CDR1 and CDR2 are MNHNS and SASEGT. The length of the CDR3 is 13 residues. CDR3 sequence: CASSEVLDSEAFF. In DNA form, the CDR3 reads TGTGCCAGCAGTGAGGTTCTTGACTCTGAAGCTTTCTTT.

This clone occurred a few times. The chain joins TRBV27 to TRBJ1-5; D is undetermined. The CDR3 runs to 13 residues. In germline, CDR1 is MNHEY, CDR2 SMNVEV (reference sequence). V lost 1 base, J lost 2 bases, and 3 bases lay in between. Here the CDR3 DNA reads TGTGCCAGCAGTTTATTTGGCAATCAGCCCCAGCATTTT. It yields the protein CASSLFGNQPQHF.

V and J are TRBV5-6 and TRBJ2-1; 9 bases align to TRBD1. Germline CDR1 reads SGHDT; CDR2 reads YYEEEE. Unmatched junction bases numbered 6, after V lost 7 bases and J lost 1 base. This CDR3 has 15 amino acids. The CDR3 DNA reads as TGTGCCAGCGGATACAGGGGGCTTTCCTACAATGAGCAGTTCTTC. It codes for CASGYRGLSYNEQFF. The full variable domain, rest sourced from reference TRBV5-6 and TRBJ2-1, is DAGVTQSPTHLIKTRGQQVTLRCSPKSGHDTVSWYQQALGQGPQFIFQYYEEEERQRGNFPDRFSGHQFPNYSSELNVNALLLGDSALYLCASGYRGLSYNEQFFGPGTRLTVL.

The CDR3 region has the DNA TGTGCCAGCAGCGGGGGAGGGGGATTCTACAATGAGCAGTTCTTC. Its translation: CASSGGGGFYNEQFF. The rearrangement links TRBV11-3 to TRBJ2-1, with D perhaps matching TRBD2 (7 bases). Germline-derived CDR1 and CDR2 are SGHNT and YENEEA. CDR3 size: 15 residues. The ends were cut back, 5 bases at V and 3 bases at J, with 14 bases in the middle.

This rearrangement joins TRBV28 to TRBJ2-7; no definite D call. The ends were cut back, 6 bases at V and 5 bases at J, with 8 bases in the middle. This CDR3 spans 11 amino acids. Germline CDR1 MDHEN, CDR2 SYDVKM. The CDR3 loop reads CASSYRHEQYF. CDR3 DNA sequence: TGTGCCAGCAGCTACCGGCACGAGCAGTACTTC.

The chain links TRBV5-1 to TRBJ2-3; a weak D match, TRBD1 (6 bases). CDR1 and CDR2 from the germline V gene are SGHRS and YFSETQ. With 0 bases removed from V and 6 bases from J, the gap between germline ends came to 14 bases. The CDR3 sequence is 15 residues long. The CDR3 sequence is CASSLGQGLSDTQYF. CDR3 DNA: TGCGCCAGCAGCTTGGGGCAGGGGTTGTCGGATACGCAGTATTTT.

The chain carries TRBV12-5 and TRBJ1-4, with TRBD1 as a possible D gene (5 bases). The CDR3 runs to 15 residues. The V end lost 5 bases, the J end lost 0 bases, and 10 bases lay between the germline ends. Germline V CDR1 and CDR2: LGHNT, FRNRAP. CDR3 nucleotides: TGTGCTAGTGGTAGAACAGGAACAACTAATGAAAAACTGTTTTTT. Its translation is CASGRTGTTNEKLFF.

The V gene is TRBV6-5, the J gene TRBJ2-1; TRBD2 is a possible D gene (6 bases). Germline CDR1 MNHEY, CDR2 SVGAGI. The CDR3 is 15 amino acids. V lost 2 bases, J lost 3 bases, and 11 bases lay in between. The CDR3 DNA reads TGTGCCAGCAGTTACGGGCTAGCGAGCTACAATGAGCAGTTCTTC. It codes for CASSYGLASYNEQFF.

As regards this clone: The junction differs from germline at one of its ends, possibly a read error. This chain uses TRBV7-9 with TRBJ1-5, with D uncertain. CDR1 and CDR2 (germline): SEHNR, FQNEAQ (reference sequence). This CDR3 has 13 residues. The CDR3 spells CASSFYSNRPQHF. CDR3 DNA sequence: TGTGCCAGCAGCTTTTATAGCAATCGGCCCCAGCATTTT.

The rearrangement links TRBV2 to TRBJ2-5, with 7 bases that match TRBD2. This CDR3 has 17 amino acids. CDR1 SNHLY and CDR2 FYNNEI come from the germline V gene. V lost 4 bases, J lost 2 bases, and 13 bases stayed unmatched. The CDR3 is CASSGPPGGGIQETQYF. In nucleotides, the CDR3 is TGTGCCAGCAGTGGACCCCCGGGGGGAGGCATACAAGAGACCCAGTACTTC. Together with reference TRBV2 and TRBJ2-5, the CDR3 gives the full variable domain: EPEVTQTPSHQVTQMGQEVILRCVPISNHLYFYWYRQILGQKVEFLVSFYNNEISEKSEIFDDQFSVERPDGSNFTLKIRSTKLEDSAMYFCASSGPPGGGIQETQYFGPGTRLLVL.

Only a few counts were recorded for this clone. The CDR3, as DNA: TGTGCCAGCAGCCAAGATCTTGGGACAGCCTCCTACGAGCAGTACTTC. Its protein product is CASSQDLGTASYEQYF. This chain links TRBV4-2 with TRBJ2-7; 7 bases align to TRBD1. J lost 0 bases, V lost 0 bases, and 5 bases had no gene match. This CDR3 is built from 16 residues. Germline CDR1 is LGHNA and CDR2 is YNFKEQ.

This rearrangement joins TRBV7-8 to TRBJ2-7; tentatively, D is TRBD1 or TRBD2 (7 bases each). The CDR3 length is 17 residues. V lost 2 bases and J 5 bases, leaving 22 bases between the germline ends. The V gene's germline CDR1 is SGHVS and CDR2 FQNEAQ. The CDR3 reads CASSLRAGGGHWDEQYF. CDR3 in DNA: TGTGCCAGCAGCTTAAGGGCAGGGGGGGGCCACTGGGACGAGCAGTACTTC.

This chain connects TRBV5-1 to TRBJ2-1; 8 nucleotides agree with TRBD1. V shed 2 bases, J shed 10 bases, and the junction held 5 bases outside the gene matches. Germline lookup yields CDR1 SGHRS and CDR2 YFSETQ. CDR3 length: 13 amino acids. For the CDR3, the DNA is TGCGCCAGCAGCTTTACAGGGGGAGACGAGCAGTTCTTC. Its translation is CASSFTGGDEQFF.

The chain employs TRBV28 and TRBJ1-2; D ambiguous. Between the trimmed V and J ends, which lost 5 bases and 3 bases, there was a span of 13 bases. This CDR3 comprises 14 residues. Germline V CDR1 and CDR2: MDHEN, SYDVKM. The CDR3 loop reads CASSAAGRYYGYTF. The CDR3 nucleotides read TGTGCCAGCAGTGCTGCCGGACGGTACTATGGCTACACCTTC.